The present T cell receptor beta chain was sequenced within a study of T cells after yellow fever vaccination. TCRdb itself ran the 5' RACE reads through MiXCR, one entry per CDR3 protein. Of hundreds of thousands of distinct CDR3 sequences listed, approximately 3.9% are singletons. The V gene lost 1 base and the J gene lost 3 bases, with 16 bases spanning the gap. CDR1 is MNHEY and CDR2 is SMNVEV in the germline V gene (reference sequence). The CDR3 covers 17 residues. On this clonotype itself: Its target is unknown.

Study-wide findings and caveats: Relatively few clonotypes were ones that appeared in both CD4 and CD8 compartments.

The rearrangement uses TRBV27 and TRBJ2-1, with a weak D call TRBD2 (7 bases). The source of this sequence is a man aged 18 to 30 who received the YFV17D yellow fever vaccine. Sequenced here: PBMCs, sampled on the day of the yellow fever booster vaccination. CDR3 bases: TGTGCCAGCAGTTTATTGTCCGGGGGCGGGGGCTACAATGAGCAGTTCTTC. This sequence encodes CASSLLSGGGGYNEQFF.